This TCR beta chain was found in a study of post-analysis software for immune sequencing data. Findings and caveats of the study: With F measure, samples from one preparation batch clustered together strongly. TRBV5-6, TRBV5-1 and TRBV20-1 belonged to a set of roughly 5 TRBV segments that were more frequent in patients than controls.

Notes on this clonotype: Its matching antigen is unknown.

Trimming removed 4 bases from V and 5 bases from J, with 16 bases in between. Per the germline V gene, CDR1 is KGHDR and CDR2 is SFDVKD. The CDR3 extends over 16 amino acids. Included in the TCR beta cDNA libraries were unique molecular identifiers. With roughly 1 to 11 million T cells as the source, 400,000 to 550,000 cDNA molecules resulted. TCRdb called the PCR reads again in MiXCR, with one record for every CDR3 protein. The table shows 450,000 or so distinct CDR3 sequences, with less than 45% occurring only once. This TCR came from a girl aged 10-17 years with multiple sclerosis. Material: blood. V is TRBV24-1 and J is TRBJ2-2; tentatively, D is TRBD1 (6 bases). The CDR3 DNA reads TGTGCCACCAGTGAACCAGGGGCGGAATATACCGGGGAGCTGTTTTTT. It yields the protein CATSEPGAEYTGELFF.